This T cell receptor (beta chain) was sequenced during a study of shared clonotypes between healthy human individuals. The CDR3 totals 15 residues. Trimming removed 5 bases from V and 7 bases from J; junction bases left unmatched: 7. Per germline, CDR1 MDHEN and CDR2 SYDVKM. Assay: immunoSEQ multiplex PCR; the TCRdb copy retains only in-frame clones and omits some. The sample carries hundreds of thousands of clones, roughly four fifths recorded once. The sequenced sample consisted of PBMCs. The source is a woman in her thirties or forties in good health. Some clones in this sample may be carry-over from other donors' samples. This chain connects TRBV28 to TRBJ2-1; the match to TRBD2 covers 11 bases. The CDR3: CASSITGLADNEQFF. The CDR3 coding sequence is TGTGCCAGCAGTATAACGGGACTAGCGGATAATGAGCAGTTCTTC.